One and the same sample provided the 22 T cell receptor beta chains below, sequenced in a study of naive and memory T cell subsets. An equimolar mix of two oligonucleotides served as the beta constant-region primer for TRBC1 and TRBC2. TCRdb called the UMI-ligation and nested PCR reads again in MiXCR, with one record for every CDR3 protein. The sample lists over 75,000 distinct CDR3 sequences; around 13% were seen once. The sample taken for sequencing was central memory CD4+ T cells from blood. These TCRs come from a human donor in good health.

The chain uses TRBV7-9 and TRBJ1-1; D is undetermined. Germline values: CDR1 SEHNR, CDR2 FQNEAQ (reference sequence). V lost 1 base and J 7 bases, leaving 13 bases between the germline ends. The CDR3 sequence is 14 residues long. The CDR3 spells CASSLVLQSGEAFF. DNA for the CDR3: TGTGCCAGCAGCTTAGTTTTGCAGTCAGGTGAAGCTTTCTTT. Complete variable domain (other parts from reference TRBV7-9 and TRBJ1-1): DTGVSQNPRHKITKRGQNVTFRCDPISEHNRLYWYRQTLGQGPEFLTYFQNEAQLEKSRLLSDRFSAERPKGSFSTLEIQRTEQGDSAMYLCASSLVLQSGEAFFGQGTRLTVV.

This clonotype occurred many times. The genes are TRBV14 and TRBJ2-3, with a tentative D call TRBD1 (6 bases). Germline CDR1 is SGHDN and CDR2 is FVKESK. The length of the CDR3 is 16 residues. V dropped 3 bases and J dropped 1 base, with 14 bases sitting between them. For the CDR3, the DNA is TGTGCCAGCAGCCACCTCCGGGACACTCGCACAGATACGCAGTATTTT. This gives the protein CASSHLRDTRTDTQYF.

This clonotype was counted many times. V and J are TRBV28 and TRBJ2-6; TRBD1 aligns across 7 bases. V shed 4 bases and J 2 bases; nucleotides not matched to a gene: 5. The germline V gene has CDR1 MDHEN and CDR2 SYDVKM. The CDR3 totals 16 residues. CDR3 loop: CASSSTGVAGANVLTF. Written as DNA, the CDR3 is TGTGCCAGCAGTTCCACAGGGGTCGCTGGGGCCAACGTCCTGACTTTC. Combining the CDR3 with reference TRBV28 and TRBJ2-6 gives the whole variable domain DVKVTQSSRYLVKRTGEKVFLECVQDMDHENMFWYRQDPGLGLRLIYFSYDVKMKEKGDIPEGYSVSREKKERFSLILESASTNQTSMYLCASSSTGVAGANVLTFGAGSRLTVL.

This clonotype was seen repeatedly, ten times or more. This rearrangement joins TRBV30 to TRBJ2-5; weak D call: TRBD1 (6 bases). The CDR3 extends over 14 amino acids. Germline V gene sequence: CDR1 GTSNPN, CDR2 SVGIG (reference sequence). V lost 4 bases and J lost 5, with 17 bases in between. The CDR3 protein is CAWKVEGGQETQYF. The CDR3 DNA follows: TGTGCCTGGAAGGTGGAAGGGGGTCAGGAGACCCAGTACTTC.

The rearrangement joins TRBV6-1 to TRBJ2-7; TRBD2 aligns across 11 bases. Germline V gene sequence: CDR1 MNHNS, CDR2 SASEGT. The V gene end was trimmed by 6 bases and the J gene end by 1 base; junction bases not matched to a gene: 5. CDR3 length: 15 amino acids. The CDR3 DNA follows: TGTGCCAGCAGCGGGACTAGCGGACAGTCCTACGAGCAGTACTTC. Translated, it gives CASSGTSGQSYEQYF.

The chain uses TRBV19 and TRBJ1-5, with TRBD1 identical over 7 bases. V lost 4 bases and J lost 0; bases outside the gene matches: 9. This CDR3 spans 17 amino acids. Germline-derived CDR1 and CDR2 are LNHDA and SQIVND (reference sequence). The CDR3 reads CASSRKGQAHSNQPQHF. The CDR3 coding sequence is TGTGCCAGTAGTAGGAAAGGACAGGCCCATAGCAATCAGCCCCAGCATTTT.

This clonotype was seen many times. The gene calls are TRBV2 and TRBJ2-7, with D tentatively TRBD2 (5 bases). Germline CDR1 SNHLY, CDR2 FYNNEI. The V end lost 7 bases, the J end lost 6 bases, and 13 bases lay between the germline ends. The CDR3 is made up of 12 amino acids. The CDR3, as DNA: TGTGCCAGCACGGGCCTAGCATCCGAGCAGTACTTC. Protein sequence: CASTGLASEQYF.

This clonotype was recorded many times. The rearrangement uses TRBV30 and TRBJ1-6; D is undetermined. V lost 3 bases and J 9 bases, leaving 6 bases between the germline ends. Germline CDR1 and CDR2: GTSNPN and SVGIG (reference sequence). The CDR3 length is 11 residues. CDR3: CAWRLRSPLHF. CDR3 nucleotides: TGTGCCTGGAGGTTGCGTTCACCCCTCCACTTT.

This clonotype was counted ten times or more. This rearrangement joins TRBV19 to TRBJ2-5, with D possibly matching TRBD1 (6 bases). Germline V gives CDR1 LNHDA, CDR2 SQIVND (reference sequence). V lost 3 bases and J 4 bases, leaving 9 bases between the germline ends. The CDR3 spans 13 residues. The CDR3 DNA follows: TGTGCCAGTAGTATGCAGGGGCGAGAGACCCAGTACTTC. As protein: CASSMQGRETQYF. The complete variable domain, with remaining parts taken from reference TRBV19 and TRBJ2-5, reads DGGITQSPKYLFRKEGQNVTLSCEQNLNHDAMYWYRQDPGQGLRLIYYSQIVNDFQKGDIAEGYSVSREKKESFPLTVTSAQKNPTAFYLCASSMQGRETQYFGPGTRLLVL.

The sample holds a few counts of this clonotype. This chain joins TRBV4-1 and TRBJ2-7, with TRBD1 matching 9 bases. The germline V gene encodes CDR1 MGHRA and CDR2 YSYEKL. The CDR3 has 15 amino acids. With V trimmed by 6 bases and J by 6 bases, 12 bases remained unmatched. Written as DNA, the CDR3 is TGCGCCAGCAGTATTTTAAGGGGACAGGGTACCGAGCAGTACTTC. This sequence encodes CASSILRGQGTEQYF.

This clonotype was detected ten times or more. The chain carries TRBV9 and TRBJ2-6; the match to TRBD1 covers 8 bases. This CDR3 contains 18 residues. The junction had 10 bases not matched to a gene; V was cut back by 2 bases and J by 3 bases. Germline CDR1 reads SGDLS; CDR2 reads YYNGEE. The CDR3, as DNA: TGTGCCAGCAGCGTTCTCACAGGGGGAGCTGGTGGGGCCAACGTCCTGACTTTC. It yields the protein CASSVLTGGAGGANVLTF.

This sequence joins TRBV4-1 and TRBJ1-2; 9 positions match TRBD1. CDR3 length equals 15 residues. Per germline, CDR1 MGHRA and CDR2 YSYEKL. The trim removed 4 bases at V and 5 bases at J, leaving 8 bases unmatched. CDR3 in amino acids: CASSPTPGQGYGYTF. The CDR3 nucleotides read TGCGCCAGCAGCCCGACACCGGGACAGGGTTATGGCTACACCTTC.

This clonotype has just a few counts. The V gene is TRBV24-1, the J gene TRBJ2-5; a possible D gene is TRBD2 (6 bases). The germline CDR1 and CDR2 sequences are KGHDR and SFDVKD. The CDR3 loop spans 12 amino acids. With 5 bases removed from V and 9 bases from J, the gap between germline ends came to 12 bases. CDR3 in DNA: TGTGCCACCAGTGGTCCGACGGGGGCCCAGTACTTC. This gives the protein CATSGPTGAQYF.

This clonotype was seen a handful of times. The rearrangement joins TRBV7-2 to TRBJ2-7; 7 bases are a match to TRBD1. The CDR3 has 15 amino acids. V shed 5 bases, J shed 0 bases, and the junction held 7 bases outside the gene matches. CDR1 SGHTA and CDR2 FQGNSA come from the germline V gene. The CDR3 loop reads CASSAGTANSYEQYF. Here the CDR3 DNA reads TGTGCCAGCAGCGCTGGGACAGCAAACTCCTACGAGCAGTACTTC.

V usage is TRBV7-2 and J usage is TRBJ2-1; TRBD1 is a possible D gene (5 bases). This CDR3 has 15 residues. CDR1 is SGHTA and CDR2 is FQGNSA in the germline V gene. Trimming removed 1 base from V and 9 bases from J, with 16 bases in between. CDR3: CASSLVLSIGAEQFF. In DNA form, the CDR3 reads TGTGCCAGCAGCTTAGTGCTTAGCATTGGGGCTGAGCAGTTCTTC.

The V and J genes are TRBV5-1 and TRBJ2-3; possible D gene TRBD2, 6 bases. The CDR3 runs to 16 residues. The V end was cut by 2 bases, the J end by 0 bases, with 13 bases between. From germline, CDR1 is SGHRS and CDR2 YFSETQ. The CDR3 nucleotides are TGCGCCAGCAGCTTCCTTCCCGGGACTAGCACAGATACGCAGTATTTT. Translated: CASSFLPGTSTDTQYF.

This clonotype was detected many times. The CDR3 region is CSVQGGQTNEKLFF. DNA of the CDR3: TGCAGCGTCCAAGGGGGACAGACGAATGAAAAACTGTTTTTT. This rearrangement joins TRBV29-1 to TRBJ1-4, with 7 bases that match TRBD1. CDR1 is SQVTM, CDR2 ANQGSEA, per germline. This CDR3 is built from 14 residues. Trimming at V came to 6 bases and at J to 5 bases, leaving 9 bases not matched to a gene.

In its sample, this clonotype was seen a few times. J is TRBJ1-1 and V is TRBV6-2 or TRBV6-3; D is ambiguous. This CDR3 has 14 amino acids. Trimming removed 0 bases at V and 4 bases at J, with 9 bases between. Germline V lookup: CDR1 MNHEY, CDR2 SVGEGT. The CDR3 is CASSYSQEATEAFF. CDR3 coding DNA: TGTGCCAGCAGTTACTCGCAGGAAGCCACTGAAGCTTTCTTT.

This clonotype has just a few counts. The chain links TRBV7-3 to TRBJ2-2; no reliable D call. Germline V gives CDR1 SGHTA, CDR2 FQGTGA. Trimming removed 3 bases at V and 4 bases at J, with 3 bases between. The CDR3 is 12 residues long. The CDR3 DNA reads as TGTGCCAGCAGCTTTGGCACCGGGGAGCTGTTTTTT. The encoded protein is CASSFGTGELFF.

Comments on this clonotype: One base away lies a much larger clone, so this may be a sequencing read error. The V call is TRBV29-1, the J call TRBJ1-3; tentative D call: TRBD1 (6 bases). From germline, CDR1 is SQVTM and CDR2 ANQGSEA. CDR3 length: 13 amino acids. Between the trimmed V and J ends, which lost 4 bases and 3 bases, there was a span of 10 bases. The CDR3 loop reads CSVGGGSGNTIYF. The CDR3 DNA sequence: TGCAGCGTTGGAGGGGGAAGTGGAAACACCATATATTTT.

J is TRBJ1-6 and V is TRBV5-1; no clear D gene. In germline, CDR1 is SGHRS, CDR2 YFSETQ. V was shortened by 5 bases and J by 10 bases, with 19 bases between the two germline ends. The CDR3 sequence is 15 residues long. The CDR3 nucleotides read TGCGCCAGCAGACCCGGGTCAGACCGGCGGTCACCCCTCCACTTT. It encodes CASRPGSDRRSPLHF.

This clonotype has a handful of counts. The rearrangement joins TRBV16 to TRBJ2-2; no definite D call. CDR3 length: 14 amino acids. Trimming stripped 0 bases from V and 8 bases from J, with 10 bases between. CDR1 and CDR2 from the germline V gene are KGHSY and FQNENV. The CDR3 reads CASSQSDVQGELFF. CDR3 DNA: TGTGCCAGCAGCCAATCGGACGTTCAAGGGGAGCTGTTTTTT.